A selection of T cell receptor beta chains follows, all from one sample in a study of beta chain features in type 1 diabetes. The data were produced by immunoSEQ multiplex PCR, yet TCRdb's version contains in-frame clones alone and is incomplete. This sample has about 270,000 clones, with roughly an eighth found just once. The sequenced sample consisted of naive CD4+ T cells from blood. The receptors shown here come from a man aged 25 to 45 with type 1 diabetes. Each CDR3 is given with its conserved first and last residue. The order of the fields is J gene, V gene, D gene, clone size, CDR3 protein, CDR3 DNA. The D gene is left open where the match is weak. Expanded clones are given a class, and other clones once, few, many or no size at all.

j_call: TRBJ2-7; v_call: TRBV15; d_call: TRBD1; clone_size: -; cdr3_aa: CATTLGQGASEQYF; cdr3_nt: TGTGCCACGACCCTGGGACAGGGGGCAAGCGAGCAGTACTTC
j_call: TRBJ1-1; v_call: TRBV23-1; d_call: -; clone_size: -; cdr3_aa: CASILEWGRWSEAFF; cdr3_nt: TGCGCCAGCATCCTAGAATGGGGGAGGTGGTCTGAAGCTTTCTTT
j_call: TRBJ2-1; v_call: TRBV7-9; d_call: TRBD2; clone_size: few; cdr3_aa: CASRVLAGGDRSYNEQFF; cdr3_nt: TGTGCCAGCAGGGTACTAGCGGGAGGGGATAGGTCCTACAATGAGCAGTTCTTC
j_call: TRBJ2-2; v_call: TRBV6-5; d_call: -; clone_size: few; cdr3_aa: CASSYSRGGNTGELFF; cdr3_nt: TGTGCCAGCAGTTACTCGAGAGGGGGAAACACCGGGGAGCTGTTTTTT
j_call: TRBJ2-1; v_call: TRBV28; d_call: -; clone_size: few; cdr3_aa: CASSPYSPAVSEQFF; cdr3_nt: TGTGCCAGCAGCCCTTACAGCCCCGCTGTGTCTGAGCAGTTCTTC
j_call: TRBJ2-5; v_call: TRBV28; d_call: TRBD2; clone_size: few; cdr3_aa: CASSLLAGVVETQYF; cdr3_nt: TGTGCCAGCAGTTTACTAGCGGGAGTCGTGGAGACCCAGTACTTC
j_call: TRBJ2-5; v_call: TRBV28; d_call: TRBD2; clone_size: -; cdr3_aa: CASSLNLAGVAEETQYF; cdr3_nt: TGTGCCAGCAGTTTAAACCTAGCGGGAGTGGCGGAGGAGACCCAGTACTTC
j_call: TRBJ2-7; v_call: TRBV9; d_call: TRBD1; clone_size: -; cdr3_aa: CASSVPRDRVSYEQYF; cdr3_nt: TGTGCCAGCAGCGTCCCCCGGGACAGGGTATCCTACGAGCAGTACTTC
j_call: TRBJ2-3; v_call: TRBV5-4; d_call: -; clone_size: -; cdr3_aa: CASSLAAGATDTQYF; cdr3_nt: TGTGCCAGCAGCTTGGCAGCAGGGGCCACAGATACGCAGTATTTT
j_call: TRBJ2-7; v_call: TRBV6-5; d_call: -; clone_size: -; cdr3_aa: CASSLPGALNYEQYF; cdr3_nt: TGTGCCAGCAGTCTGCCGGGAGCACTGAACTACGAGCAGTACTTC
j_call: TRBJ2-2; v_call: TRBV28; d_call: TRBD2; clone_size: -; cdr3_aa: CASSPEAGEYPGELFF; cdr3_nt: TGTGCCAGCAGTCCGGAAGCGGGAGAATACCCCGGGGAGCTGTTTTTT
j_call: TRBJ2-2; v_call: TRBV9; d_call: -; clone_size: -; cdr3_aa: CASSVARGANTGELFF; cdr3_nt: TGTGCCAGCAGCGTAGCTCGGGGAGCGAACACCGGGGAGCTGTTTTTT
j_call: TRBJ2-5; v_call: TRBV7-2; d_call: TRBD2; clone_size: few; cdr3_aa: CASSPKGSGRFKETQYF; cdr3_nt: TGTGCCAGCAGCCCAAAAGGAAGCGGGAGATTTAAAGAGACCCAGTACTTC
j_call: TRBJ2-3; v_call: TRBV5-1; d_call: -; clone_size: -; cdr3_aa: CASSLSGTRTDTQYF; cdr3_nt: TGCGCCAGCAGCTTGTCCGGGACACGCACAGATACGCAGTATTTT
j_call: TRBJ2-5; v_call: TRBV2; d_call: TRBD2; clone_size: few; cdr3_aa: CASTGLAAQETQYF; cdr3_nt: TGTGCCAGCACGGGGCTAGCGGCCCAAGAGACCCAGTACTTC
j_call: TRBJ2-1; v_call: TRBV5-4; d_call: TRBD2; clone_size: -; cdr3_aa: CASSLTSGTHNEQFF; cdr3_nt: TGTGCCAGCAGCTTGACTAGCGGGACTCACAATGAGCAGTTCTTC
j_call: TRBJ2-6; v_call: TRBV5-1; d_call: -; clone_size: -; cdr3_aa: CASRSDSGANVLTF; cdr3_nt: TGCGCCAGCAGGAGTGACTCTGGGGCCAACGTCCTGACTTTC
j_call: TRBJ2-7; v_call: TRBV14; d_call: TRBD1; clone_size: few; cdr3_aa: CASSQENRGLQYF; cdr3_nt: TGTGCCAGCAGCCAAGAAAACAGGGGCTTACAGTACTTC
j_call: TRBJ1-3; v_call: TRBV4-1; d_call: -; clone_size: -; cdr3_aa: CASSQPGGSGNTIYF; cdr3_nt: TGCGCCAGCAGCCAACCCGGGGGCTCTGGAAACACCATATATTTT
j_call: TRBJ2-5; v_call: TRBV18; d_call: -; clone_size: few; cdr3_aa: CASSPLGRETQYF; cdr3_nt: TGTGCCAGCTCACCACTGGGGCGAGAGACCCAGTACTTC
j_call: TRBJ2-2; v_call: TRBV30; d_call: TRBD1; clone_size: few; cdr3_aa: CAWWGQAANTGELFF; cdr3_nt: TGTGCCTGGTGGGGACAGGCCGCGAACACCGGGGAGCTGTTTTTT
j_call: TRBJ1-3; v_call: TRBV6-4; d_call: TRBD1; clone_size: few; cdr3_aa: CASSDSPRADRETGNTIYF; cdr3_nt: TGTGCCAGCAGTGACTCTCCCCGCGCAGACAGGGAAACTGGAAACACCATATATTTT
j_call: TRBJ1-2; v_call: TRBV4-1; d_call: TRBD1; clone_size: few; cdr3_aa: CASSARQGAGNYGYTF; cdr3_nt: TGCGCCAGCAGCGCCCGACAGGGGGCTGGTAACTATGGCTACACCTTC
j_call: TRBJ2-2; v_call: TRBV5-4; d_call: -; clone_size: few; cdr3_aa: CASGTSTARELFF; cdr3_nt: TGTGCCAGCGGGACTTCTACCGCTAGGGAGCTGTTTTTT
j_call: TRBJ2-5; v_call: TRBV6-5; d_call: TRBD1; clone_size: -; cdr3_aa: CASSYRGLGLETQYF; cdr3_nt: TGTGCCAGCAGTTACAGGGGGCTCGGGTTGGAGACCCAGTACTTC
j_call: TRBJ2-5; v_call: TRBV5-6; d_call: -; clone_size: -; cdr3_aa: CASRKSGEQETQYF; cdr3_nt: TGTGCCAGCAGAAAGTCGGGGGAACAAGAGACCCAGTACTTC
j_call: TRBJ2-6; v_call: TRBV7-3; d_call: TRBD1; clone_size: -; cdr3_aa: CASSRDRDSGANVLTF; cdr3_nt: TGTGCCAGCAGCCGGGACAGAGACTCTGGGGCCAACGTCCTGACTTTC
j_call: TRBJ2-2; v_call: TRBV6-6; d_call: -; clone_size: few; cdr3_aa: CASTGVPGELFF; cdr3_nt: TGTGCCAGCACCGGGGTCCCCGGGGAGCTGTTTTTT
j_call: TRBJ2-7; v_call: TRBV18; d_call: -; clone_size: few; cdr3_aa: CASSPGAAYEQYF; cdr3_nt: TGTGCCAGCTCACCGGGGGCAGCCTACGAGCAGTACTTC
j_call: TRBJ2-7; v_call: TRBV28; d_call: TRBD1; clone_size: -; cdr3_aa: CASSYSQGTGIDEQYF; cdr3_nt: TGTGCCAGCAGTTATAGTCAAGGGACAGGAATAGACGAGCAGTACTTC
j_call: TRBJ1-1; v_call: TRBV11-3; d_call: -; clone_size: -; cdr3_aa: CASSGHMNTEAFF; cdr3_nt: TGTGCCAGCAGCGGGCACATGAACACTGAAGCTTTCTTT
j_call: TRBJ2-3; v_call: TRBV5-1; d_call: -; clone_size: few; cdr3_aa: CASSLQGGVSDTQYF; cdr3_nt: TGCGCCAGCAGCTTGCAGGGAGGTGTATCAGATACGCAGTATTTT
j_call: TRBJ2-5; v_call: TRBV15; d_call: TRBD1; clone_size: -; cdr3_aa: CATSRDQGGAGPTQYF; cdr3_nt: TGTGCCACCAGCAGAGATCAAGGGGGCGCTGGCCCGACCCAGTACTTC
j_call: TRBJ2-7; v_call: TRBV6-5; d_call: -; clone_size: -; cdr3_aa: CASSYSIHGEQYF; cdr3_nt: TGTGCCAGCAGTTACTCGATACACGGGGAGCAGTACTTC
j_call: TRBJ1-1; v_call: TRBV28; d_call: -; clone_size: few; cdr3_aa: CASSLRGSVLNTEAFF; cdr3_nt: TGTGCCAGCAGTCTCCGCGGCAGCGTTTTGAACACTGAAGCTTTCTTT
j_call: TRBJ2-2; v_call: TRBV7-6; d_call: TRBD1; clone_size: -; cdr3_aa: CASSAGQGATGELFF; cdr3_nt: TGTGCCAGCAGCGCCGGACAGGGAGCCACCGGGGAGCTGTTTTTT
j_call: TRBJ2-7; v_call: TRBV4-2; d_call: TRBD2; clone_size: -; cdr3_aa: CASSQGLAGGHYEQYF; cdr3_nt: TGTGCCAGCAGCCAGGGACTAGCGGGAGGTCACTACGAGCAGTACTTC
j_call: TRBJ2-5; v_call: TRBV7-9; d_call: -; clone_size: few; cdr3_aa: CASSPRRQETQYF; cdr3_nt: TGTGCCAGCAGCCCGCGGAGGCAAGAGACCCAGTACTTC
j_call: TRBJ2-7; v_call: TRBV7-9; d_call: TRBD2; clone_size: -; cdr3_aa: CASSPPTSGSAGGNF; cdr3_nt: TGTGCCAGCAGCCCGCCGACTAGCGGGAGTGCTGGTGGGAACTTC
j_call: TRBJ1-5; v_call: TRBV18; d_call: TRBD1; clone_size: -; cdr3_aa: CASSPPGQGAPQPQHF; cdr3_nt: TGTGCCAGCTCACCACCGGGACAGGGGGCCCCCCAGCCCCAGCATTTT
j_call: TRBJ1-1; v_call: TRBV21-1; d_call: -; clone_size: few; cdr3_aa: CASPRMTDDTEAFF; cdr3_nt: TGTGCCAGCCCGAGGATGACGGATGACACTGAAGCTTTCTTT
j_call: TRBJ2-5; v_call: TRBV5-1; d_call: TRBD1; clone_size: few; cdr3_aa: CASSLDPGQQETQYF; cdr3_nt: TGCGCCAGCAGCTTGGATCCGGGACAGCAAGAGACCCAGTACTTC
j_call: TRBJ1-5; v_call: TRBV7-2; d_call: -; clone_size: -; cdr3_aa: CASSLSRGNYQPQHF; cdr3_nt: TGTGCCAGCAGCTTATCAAGAGGGAATTATCAGCCCCAGCATTTT
j_call: TRBJ2-1; v_call: TRBV28; d_call: TRBD2; clone_size: few; cdr3_aa: CASSLKASGSHEQFF; cdr3_nt: TGTGCCAGCAGTTTAAAAGCTAGCGGGAGCCATGAGCAGTTCTTC
j_call: TRBJ2-3; v_call: TRBV19; d_call: TRBD1; clone_size: -; cdr3_aa: CASTQGATDTQYF; cdr3_nt: TGTGCCAGTACCCAGGGGGCCACAGATACGCAGTATTTT